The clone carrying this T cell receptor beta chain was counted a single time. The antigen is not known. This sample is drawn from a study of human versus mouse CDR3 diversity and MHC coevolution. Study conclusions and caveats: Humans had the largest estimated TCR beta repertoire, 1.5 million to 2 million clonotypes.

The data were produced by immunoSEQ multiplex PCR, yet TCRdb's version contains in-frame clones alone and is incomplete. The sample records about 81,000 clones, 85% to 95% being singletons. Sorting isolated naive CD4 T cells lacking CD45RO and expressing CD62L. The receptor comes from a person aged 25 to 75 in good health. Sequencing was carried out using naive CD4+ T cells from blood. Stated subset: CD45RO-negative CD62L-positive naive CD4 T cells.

This CDR3 is CASSLGDTTMGETQYF. CDR3 bases: TGTGCCAGCAGCTTGGGAGACACCACAATGGGAGAGACCCAGTACTTC. This chain joins TRBV5-8 and TRBJ2-5; D is unresolved. CDR1 is SGHTS, CDR2 YDEGEE, per germline. This CDR3 is built from 16 residues. Trimming took off 0 bases at V and 4 bases at J, with 16 bases between the two ends.